This TCR beta chain appears in the sequencing data of a study of blood T cell repertoires in COVID-19. Allocation to cohorts depended on clinical history reported by the participants. A COVID-19 case had been met by exposed participants during the 2 weeks before study entry. Clones were sequenced by immunoSEQ multiplex PCR, and TCRdb holds only the in-frame ones, with some missing. The table has approximately 300,000 clones, approximately 81% seen once. The receptor was derived from a woman aged 25 to 39 who had been exposed to COVID-19. Source material: PBMCs or T cells enriched from blood (not recorded which).

The CDR3 sequence is CASREAEKAEQYF. The CDR3 coding sequence is TGTGCCAGCCGGGAGGCGGAGAAGGCCGAGCAGTACTTC. The V gene is TRBV28, the J gene TRBJ2-7; 7 bases agree with TRBD2. Per the germline V gene, CDR1 is MDHEN and CDR2 is SYDVKM. This CDR3 spans 13 amino acids. J lost 6 bases, V lost 8 bases, and 10 bases had no gene match. Using reference TRBV28 and TRBJ2-7 for the parts outside the CDR3, the full variable domain is DVKVTQSSRYLVKRTGEKVFLECVQDMDHENMFWYRQDPGLGLRLIYFSYDVKMKEKGDIPEGYSVSREKKERFSLILESASTNQTSMYLCASREAEKAEQYFGPGTRLTVT.